This TCR beta chain is drawn from a study of prognosis after radiotherapy for stage I lung cancer. Findings and limits, study-wide: Patients with metastases reportedly showed TRBV and TRBJ gene usage that differed from patients without metastases.

V was shortened by 4 bases and J by 4 bases, with 10 bases between the two germline ends. Germline V gene sequence: CDR1 SGHTA, CDR2 FQGNSA. The CDR3 spans 14 residues. This clonotype was detected ten times or more. The antigen is unknown. Template was genomic DNA; TCR beta CDR3 amplified in two multiplex PCR rounds. During first-round PCR, primers specific to each TRBV and TRBJ gene were used. Using its own MiXCR run on the multiplex PCR reads, TCRdb lists one record per CDR3 protein. This sample has 51,000 or so distinct CDR3 sequences, with about 35% found just once. The V call is TRBV7-2, the J call TRBJ2-2; the D is unclear. This material consisted of PBMCs, taken before or after stereotactic body radiation therapy (not recorded which). This receptor was taken from a donor over 45 with non-small cell lung cancer. Here the CDR3 DNA reads TGTGCCAGCAGCTCCGACCCGGGCACCGGGGAGCTGTTTTTT. This encodes CASSSDPGTGELFF. Based on the CDR3 plus reference TRBV7-2 and TRBJ2-2, the full variable domain is GAGVSQSPSNKVTEKGKDVELRCDPISGHTALYWYRQSLGQGLEFLIYFQGNSAPDKSGLPSDRFSAERTGGSVSTLTIQRTQQEDSAVYLCASSSDPGTGELFFGEGSRLTVL.